This record concerns one T cell receptor beta chain sequence. Its matching antigen is unknown. This sample was taken from a study of T cell repertoires in cytomegalovirus infection. Study summary: Both recently identified HLA-C-restricted and well-studied HLA-B-restricted CMV epitopes were used in the study. Indications of both CMV infection and matching HLA type were provided by public TCR beta signatures. Study results and caveats: HLA-C-restricted, CMV-specific TCR beta clonotypes were dominant ex vivo. The cumulative frequency of public TCR beta families identified carriers of CMV plus the relevant HLA.

Each CDR3 protein gets one entry after TCRdb re-called the reads with MiXCR. The sample lists roughly 120,000 distinct CDR3 sequences, about 30% occurring once. CDR1 is MGHRA and CDR2 is YSYEKL in the germline V gene. With 3 bases removed from V and 1 base from J, the gap between germline ends came to 12 bases. The CDR3 contains 15 residues. Source: CD8+ T cells from cultured PBMCs, taken from culture after CMV antigen stimulation. This TCR was sampled from a human donor in good health (CMV status not recorded). Some clones in this sample may be carry-over from other donors' samples. The chain uses TRBV4-1 and TRBJ1-1; D not resolved. Here the CDR3 DNA reads TGCGCCAGCAGCCACCTCACGGGTGGGAACACTGAAGCTTTCTTT. This gives the protein CASSHLTGGNTEAFF.